One and the same sample provided the 27 T cell receptor beta chains below, sequenced in a study of immune cell composition in non-small cell lung cancer. Assay used: immunoSEQ multiplex PCR; TCRdb lists only in-frame clones, some missing. This table holds approximately 3,700 clones, roughly 80% found once. The normal lung sample lay at least 3 cm, and maximally far, from the tumour. Sample: non-adjacent lung tissue. The receptors come from a human donor with non-small cell lung cancer.

The sample holds one count of this clone. This chain links TRBV7-8 with TRBJ1-5, with a tentative D call TRBD1 (5 bases). The CDR3 loop spans 16 amino acids. V lost 6 bases, J lost 3 bases, and 18 bases lay in between. Germline-derived CDR1 and CDR2 are SGHVS and FQNEAQ. The CDR3 bases are TGTGCCAGCAGTCCCGTGGGGGGGGAGGACAATCAGCCCCAGCATTTT. Protein sequence: CASSPVGGEDNQPQHF.

This clone was picked up one time. The genes are TRBV2 and TRBJ1-6; D gene unclear. V gave up 4 bases and J gave up 6 bases, with 10 bases separating them. This CDR3 contains 14 residues. From germline, CDR1 is SNHLY and CDR2 FYNNEI. The DNA for the CDR3 is TGTGCCAGCAGTGGTGTAGGAGCTAATTCACCCCTCCACTTT. It codes for CASSGVGANSPLHF. Combining the CDR3 with reference TRBV2 and TRBJ1-6 gives the whole variable domain EPEVTQTPSHQVTQMGQEVILRCVPISNHLYFYWYRQILGQKVEFLVSFYNNEISEKSEIFDDQFSVERPDGSNFTLKIRSTKLEDSAMYFCASSGVGANSPLHFGNGTRLTVT.

This chain connects TRBV19 to TRBJ2-3, with D possibly TRBD2 on 6 matching bases. V lost 6 bases and J 9 bases, leaving 13 bases between the germline ends. Germline V lookup: CDR1 LNHDA, CDR2 SQIVND (reference sequence). The CDR3 is 12 amino acids. CDR3 DNA sequence: TGTGCCAGTAGCGAGGGTGCGGGGACGCAGTATTTT. Protein sequence: CASSEGAGTQYF.

The chain is built from TRBV28 and TRBJ2-4, with D possibly matching TRBD1 (6 bases). Germline V gives CDR1 MDHEN, CDR2 SYDVKM. The CDR3 spans 15 residues. Trimming stripped 2 bases from V and 3 bases from J, with 11 bases between. The CDR3 sequence is CASSLRTAGKNIQYF. The CDR3, as DNA: TGTGCCAGCAGTTTAAGGACAGCTGGCAAAAACATTCAGTACTTC.

The chain carries TRBV5-6 and TRBJ2-1; 9 nucleotides line up with TRBD2. This CDR3 has 15 residues. Trimming took 1 base from V and 7 from J; bases not matched to a gene: 6. Germline V gene data show CDR1 as SGHDT and CDR2 as YYEEEE. CDR3 region: CASSLKLAGQNEQFF. The CDR3 DNA sequence: TGTGCCAGCAGCTTGAAGCTAGCGGGACAAAATGAGCAGTTCTTC.

This sequence joins TRBV28 and TRBJ1-5; D is possibly TRBD1 (6 bases). Germline CDR1 reads MDHEN; CDR2 reads SYDVKM. The CDR3 totals 16 residues. Trimming removed 7 bases from V and 4 bases from J, with 20 bases in between. CDR3 sequence (DNA): TGTGCCAGCACCCACGGGGGGGGGCGCGGAAATCAGCCCCAGCATTTT. Amino acids: CASTHGGGRGNQPQHF.

V is TRBV5-1 and J is TRBJ1-4; D possibly corresponds to TRBD1 (5 bases). Deletions cut 4 bases from V and 3 bases from J, with 16 bases between. The CDR3 is 16 amino acids. Germline CDR1 SGHRS, CDR2 YFSETQ. The DNA for the CDR3 is TGCGCCAGCAGCCCGGGACCGGGAGGAGCTAATGAAAAACTGTTTTTT. This sequence encodes CASSPGPGGANEKLFF.

V is TRBV4-3 and J is TRBJ2-7, with TRBD1 matching over 9 bases. The length of the CDR3 is 17 residues. V was pared by 2 bases and J by 8 bases, with 16 bases of the junction left unmatched. In germline, CDR1 is LGHNA, CDR2 YSLEER. The CDR3 spells CASSQSNTGGASPKQYF. In DNA form, the CDR3 reads TGCGCCAGCAGCCAATCGAACACAGGGGGCGCCTCCCCCAAGCAGTACTTC.

The chain recombines TRBV6-5 with TRBJ2-4, with D possibly being TRBD1 (5 bases). CDR3 length equals 15 residues. Per germline, CDR1 MNHEY and CDR2 SVGAGI. V was pared by 5 bases and J by 3 bases, with 14 bases between. The CDR3 here is CASSGHTHSKNIQYF. The CDR3 region has the DNA TGTGCCAGCAGTGGACACACACATAGCAAAAACATTCAGTACTTC.

This clone appeared a few times. J is TRBJ2-7 and V is TRBV2, with 9 bases aligning to TRBD1. This CDR3 has 13 amino acids. Germline CDR1 SNHLY, CDR2 FYNNEI. The J segment lost 7 bases and the V segment lost 5 bases, leaving 6 bases of the junction unmatched. CDR3 protein: CASSQQGAREQYF. In DNA form, the CDR3 reads TGTGCCAGCAGTCAACAGGGGGCACGGGAGCAGTACTTC.

The chain couples TRBV5-4 to TRBJ2-7, with 10 bases fitting TRBD2. In germline, CDR1 is SGHNT, CDR2 YYREEE (reference sequence). The J segment lost 2 bases and the V segment lost 2 bases, leaving 10 bases of the junction unmatched. The CDR3 length is 17 residues. CDR3 protein: CASSFRPSGRGAYEQYF. The CDR3 coding sequence is TGTGCCAGCAGCTTTCGTCCTAGCGGGAGAGGGGCCTACGAGCAGTACTTC. Filled out from reference TRBV5-4 and TRBJ2-7, the complete variable domain reads ETGVTQSPTHLIKTRGQQVTLRCSSQSGHNTVSWYQQALGQGPQFIFQYYREEENGRGNFPPRFSGLQFPNYSSELNVNALELDDSALYLCASSFRPSGRGAYEQYFGPGTRLTVT.

This clone turned up a few times. The genes are TRBV7-2 and TRBJ2-7; TRBD1 is a possible D gene (5 bases). This CDR3 contains 13 residues. V was shortened by 4 bases and J by 4 bases, with 11 bases between the two germline ends. Germline V gene sequence: CDR1 SGHTA, CDR2 FQGNSA. CDR3: CASSSRVLYEQYF. The CDR3 region has the DNA TGTGCCAGCAGCTCCAGGGTTCTTTACGAGCAGTACTTC. Full variable domain (rest looked up from reference TRBV7-2 and TRBJ2-7): GAGVSQSPSNKVTEKGKDVELRCDPISGHTALYWYRQSLGQGLEFLIYFQGNSAPDKSGLPSDRFSAERTGGSVSTLTIQRTQQEDSAVYLCASSSRVLYEQYFGPGTRLTVT.

This chain's CDR3 is CASTNGGENIQYF. The CDR3 bases are TGTGCTTCCACCAACGGGGGGGAAAACATTCAGTACTTC. The chain carries TRBV30 and TRBJ2-4; 8 bases are shared with TRBD2. Germline CDR1 reads GTSNPN; CDR2 reads SVGIG (reference sequence). The CDR3 loop spans 13 amino acids.

DNA of the CDR3: TGTGCCATCAGTGAGTCTGGAACTATAGTCACCGAGCAGTACTTC. This gives the protein CAISESGTIVTEQYF. The chain combines TRBV10-3 with TRBJ2-7; D unresolved. Germline loops: CDR1 ENHRY, CDR2 SYGVKD. The CDR3 has 15 amino acids. Between the trimmed V and J ends, which lost 0 bases and 6 bases, there was a span of 15 bases.

The J gene is TRBJ1-2, the V gene TRBV4-3, with a weak D call TRBD1 (5 bases). The germline V gene has CDR1 LGHNA and CDR2 YSLEER. Trimming shortened V by 0 bases and J by 5 bases, and 13 bases separated the two germline ends. The CDR3 is 15 residues long. The CDR3 bases are TGCGCCAGCAGCCAAGATCAGGGTTCAGGGTATGGCTACACCTTC. Residues: CASSQDQGSGYGYTF.

V and J are TRBV7-2 and TRBJ2-2, with 8 bases lining up with TRBD1. This CDR3 has 14 amino acids. Germline trimming cut 1 base from V and 6 bases from J; bases unmatched to any gene: 1. The germline gives CDR1 SGHTA, CDR2 FQGNSA. The CDR3: CASSLVQGAGELFF. In DNA form, the CDR3 reads TGTGCCAGCAGCTTAGTACAGGGGGCCGGGGAGCTGTTTTTT.

Comments on this clone: Other DNA sequences in the sample encode the same CDR3. This chain uses TRBV6-5 with TRBJ2-7; 10 bases are a match to TRBD2. The V and J ends lost 7 bases and 0 bases, in that order; junction bases with no gene match: 3. Germline CDR1 and CDR2: MNHEY and SVGAGI. The CDR3 is made up of 14 amino acids. The CDR3 region has the DNA TGTGCCAGCAAAGGACTAGCGGCCTCCTACGAGCAGTACTTC. Its protein product is CASKGLAASYEQYF.

The chain recombines TRBV27 with TRBJ2-1, with D unclear. The germline gives CDR1 MNHEY, CDR2 SMNVEV (reference sequence). Trimming left V 3 bases short and J 2 bases short, with 11 bases between. The CDR3 is 15 residues long. CDR3 residues: CASSLRQFPYNEQFF. The CDR3 DNA follows: TGTGCCAGCAGTTTGAGGCAGTTCCCCTACAATGAGCAGTTCTTC.

The chain couples TRBV29-1 to TRBJ1-2; no clear D. The CDR3 is 11 amino acids. The germline V gene encodes CDR1 SQVTM and CDR2 ANQGSEA. The V end was cut by 8 bases, the J end by 8 bases, with 15 bases between. The DNA for the CDR3 is TGCAGCTCAGACACTCAAGGAGGCTACACCTTC. Encoded protein: CSSDTQGGYTF.

This clone was seen a handful of times. The rearrangement links TRBV9 to TRBJ2-2; perhaps TRBD1 as D (5 bases). The germline V gene encodes CDR1 SGDLS and CDR2 YYNGEE. CDR3 length: 14 residues. V shed 4 bases and J shed 6 bases, with 13 bases lying between them. CDR3 sequence (DNA): TGTGCCAGCAGCCCCGGACATCGCGCCGGGGAGCTGTTTTTT. This translates into CASSPGHRAGELFF.

This clone was seen once. V gene TRBV5-6 combines with J gene TRBJ2-1; a possible D gene is TRBD2 (6 bases). Trimming shortened V by 4 bases and J by 7 bases, and 21 bases separated the two germline ends. Germline loops: CDR1 SGHDT, CDR2 YYEEEE. The CDR3 covers 16 residues. The CDR3 coding sequence is TGTGCCAGCAGCCGATATAGCGGAAAAACACCTAATGAGCAGTTCTTC. It specifies CASSRYSGKTPNEQFF.

With respect to this clone: At one end, the junction sequence differs from germline, possibly due to a read error. The V gene is TRBV5-1, the J gene TRBJ1-1, with D maybe TRBD1 (5 bases). CDR1 SGHRS and CDR2 YFSETQ come from the germline V gene. The CDR3 consists of 13 residues. CDR3 bases: TGCGCCAGCAGCTTGGTAGGAGGGACCTTAGGTAGCTTT. Protein: CASSLVGGTLGSF.

V and J are TRBV5-1 and TRBJ2-7; 8 positions agree with TRBD1. V gave up 5 bases and J gave up 4 bases; unmatched junction bases: 11. The CDR3 runs 15 residues. Germline V gene lookup returns CDR1 SGHRS and CDR2 YFSETQ. The CDR3 DNA reads TGCGCCAGCAGGGAGGACAGGGTTGGATCTTACGAGCAGTACTTC. As protein: CASREDRVGSYEQYF.

The rearrangement links TRBV7-3 to TRBJ2-3, with TRBD2 as a possible D gene (6 bases). The germline CDR1 and CDR2 sequences are SGHTA and FQGTGA. The CDR3 runs to 15 residues. Trimming took off 1 base at V and 0 bases at J, with 8 bases between the two ends. The CDR3 DNA follows: TGTGCCAGCAGCTTAATGAGCGGGAGCACAGATACGCAGTATTTT. This gives the protein CASSLMSGSTDTQYF.

This chain uses TRBV27 with TRBJ1-5; 7 bases line up with TRBD1. V was pared by 3 bases and J by 5 bases, with 10 bases of the junction left unmatched. Germline V gene lookup returns CDR1 MNHEY and CDR2 SMNVEV (reference sequence). This CDR3 contains 16 residues. The CDR3 nucleotides are TGTGCCAGCAGTTTGGGCTACCTACAGGGGCATCAGCCCCAGCATTTT. This codes for CASSLGYLQGHQPQHF.

For the CDR3, the DNA is TGCAGCGTTTCGGCCGGGACAGGGAATTCACCCCTCCACTTT. The encoded protein is CSVSAGTGNSPLHF. The V call is TRBV29-1, the J call TRBJ1-6; 9 bases fit TRBD1. This CDR3 has 14 residues. Trimming at V came to 5 bases and at J to 7 bases, leaving 6 bases not matched to a gene. Looked up from germline, CDR1 is SQVTM and CDR2 is ANQGSEA.

This chain links TRBV4-2 with TRBJ2-7, with D tentatively TRBD2 (6 bases). Between the trimmed V and J ends, which lost 3 bases and 0 bases, there was a span of 21 bases. From germline, CDR1 is LGHNA and CDR2 YNFKEQ. This CDR3 contains 18 residues. CDR3 sequence reads: CASSQRGPDSGTSYEQYF. In DNA, the CDR3 is TGTGCCAGCAGCCAGCGCGGGCCGGATAGCGGAACCTCCTACGAGCAGTACTTC.